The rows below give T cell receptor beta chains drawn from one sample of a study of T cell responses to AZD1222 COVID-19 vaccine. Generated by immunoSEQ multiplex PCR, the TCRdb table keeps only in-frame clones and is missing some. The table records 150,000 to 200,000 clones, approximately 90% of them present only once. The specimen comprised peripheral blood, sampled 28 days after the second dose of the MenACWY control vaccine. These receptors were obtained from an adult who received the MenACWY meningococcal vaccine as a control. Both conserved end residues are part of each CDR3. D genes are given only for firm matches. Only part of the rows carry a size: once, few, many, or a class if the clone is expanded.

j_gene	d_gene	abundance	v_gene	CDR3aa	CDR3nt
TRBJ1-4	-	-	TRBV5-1	CASSISGEGVEKLFF	TGCGCCAGCAGCATATCAGGGGAAGGGGTGGAAAAACTGTTTTTT
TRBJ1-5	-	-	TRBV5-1	CASSLDGDSNQPQHF	TGCGCCAGCAGCCTGGACGGCGATAGCAATCAGCCCCAGCATTTT
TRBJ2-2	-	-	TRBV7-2	CASSFRPTGELFF	TGTGCCAGCAGCTTTCGGCCAACCGGGGAGCTGTTTTTT
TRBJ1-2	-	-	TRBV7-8	CASSAQGAIGYTF	TGTGCCAGCAGCGCGCAGGGAGCAATTGGCTACACCTTC
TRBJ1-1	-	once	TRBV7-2	CASSFGSLLNTEAFF	TGTGCCAGCAGCTTTGGTAGCCTTCTGAACACTGAAGCTTTCTTT
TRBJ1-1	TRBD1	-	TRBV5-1	CASSPHPGQGAEAFF	TGCGCCAGCAGCCCACACCCGGGACAGGGGGCTGAAGCTTTCTTT
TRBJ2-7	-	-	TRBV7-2	CASSSYSERQYF	TGTGCCAGCAGCTCCTACAGTGAGAGGCAGTACTTC
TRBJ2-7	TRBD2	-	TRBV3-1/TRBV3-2	CASSQAPITSGIAYEQYF	TGTGCCAGCAGCCAAGCCCCCATCACTAGCGGGATCGCCTACGAGCAGTACTTC
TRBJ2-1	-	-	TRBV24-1	CATSDLRSDSPFYNEQFF	TGTGCCACCAGTGATTTGCGAAGTGACTCCCCTTTCTACAATGAGCAGTTCTTC
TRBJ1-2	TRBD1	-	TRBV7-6	CASSLRSDRGSNYGYTF	TGTGCCAGCAGCTTACGCTCCGACAGGGGGTCCAACTATGGCTACACCTTC
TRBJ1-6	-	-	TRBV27	CASSLSEGWSPLHF	TGTGCCAGCAGTTTATCGGAGGGTTGGTCACCCCTCCACTTT
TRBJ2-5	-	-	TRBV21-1	CASSKHPTLGTTQETQYF	TGTGCCAGCAGCAAGCACCCCACGCTAGGGACTACCCAAGAGACCCAGTACTTC
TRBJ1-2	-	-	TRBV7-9	CASSFSGGYTF	TGTGCCAGCAGCTTCTCAGGAGGCTACACCTTC
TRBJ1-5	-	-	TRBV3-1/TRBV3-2	CASSLPGNSQPQHF	TGTGCCAGCAGCCTTCCAGGGAATTCTCAGCCCCAGCATTTT
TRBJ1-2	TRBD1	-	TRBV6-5	CASIVRQGAVYGYTF	TGTGCCAGCATAGTCAGACAGGGGGCTGTCTATGGCTACACCTTC
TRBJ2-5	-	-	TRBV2	CASSGLAETQYF	TGTGCCAGCAGTGGGCTAGCGGAGACCCAGTACTTC
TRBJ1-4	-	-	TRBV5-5	CASRPDRVNEKLFF	TGTGCCAGCAGACCGGACAGAGTCAATGAAAAACTGTTTTTT
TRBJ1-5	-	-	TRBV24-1	CATRGPYPNQPQHF	TGTGCCACCCGGGGCCCCTACCCGAATCAGCCCCAGCATTTT
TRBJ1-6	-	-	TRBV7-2	CASSLLFQVNSPLHF	TGTGCCAGCAGCTTATTATTCCAGGTTAATTCACCCCTCCACTTT
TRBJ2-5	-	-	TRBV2	CASSGPHLRETQYF	TGTGCCAGCAGCGGACCACACCTCAGGGAGACCCAGTACTTC
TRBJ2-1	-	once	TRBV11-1	CASSLWGDQQFF	TGTGCCAGCAGCTTATGGGGAGACCAACAGTTCTTC
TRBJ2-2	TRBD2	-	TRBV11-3	CASSRSGTETGELFF	TGTGCCAGCAGCCGTAGCGGGACTGAGACCGGGGAGCTGTTTTTT
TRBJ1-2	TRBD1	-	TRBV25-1	CASRASGTDYGYTF	TGTGCCAGCAGGGCCTCCGGGACAGACTATGGCTACACCTTC
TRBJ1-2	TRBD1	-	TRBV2	CASTGSGYTF	TGTGCCTCGACAGGGAGCGGCTACACCTTC
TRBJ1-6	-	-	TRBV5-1	CASSFWGRDNSPLHF	TGCGCCAGCAGCTTCTGGGGGAGGGATAATTCACCCCTCCACTTT
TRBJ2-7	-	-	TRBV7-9	CASSLAGAPIDEQYF	TGTGCCAGCAGCTTAGCGGGAGCCCCGATCGACGAGCAGTACTTC
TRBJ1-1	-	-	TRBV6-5	CASSYVVDTEAFF	TGTGCCAGCAGTTACGTTGTGGACACTGAAGCTTTCTTT
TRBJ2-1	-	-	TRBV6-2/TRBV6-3	CASSPRQGGNEQFF	TGTGCCAGCAGTCCCAGACAGGGAGGCAATGAGCAGTTCTTC
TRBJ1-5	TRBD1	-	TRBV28	CASSFTPDRGRVNQPQHF	TGTGCCAGCAGTTTTACCCCGGACAGGGGACGGGTAAATCAGCCCCAGCATTTT
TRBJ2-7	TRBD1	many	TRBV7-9	CASSRLGDRSYEQYF	TGTGCCAGCAGCCGCCTGGGGGACAGATCCTACGAGCAGTACTTC
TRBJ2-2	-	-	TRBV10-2	CASSPLLGGELFF	TGCGCCAGCAGCCCCCTTCTCGGCGGGGAGCTGTTTTTT
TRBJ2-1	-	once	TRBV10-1	CASSESRGGWGNEQFF	TGCGCCAGCAGTGAGTCGAGAGGCGGATGGGGCAATGAGCAGTTCTTC
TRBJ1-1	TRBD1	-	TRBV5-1	CASRLGQGGAFF	TGCGCCAGCAGGTTAGGACAGGGTGGAGCTTTCTTT
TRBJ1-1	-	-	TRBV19	CASSSPYRGAFF	TGTGCCAGTAGCTCCCCCTACCGTGGGGCTTTCTTT
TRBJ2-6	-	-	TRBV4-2	CASSQTQGTGANVLTF	TGTGCCAGCAGCCAAACACAGGGCACTGGGGCCAACGTCCTGACTTTC
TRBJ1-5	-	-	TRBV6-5	CASRGWTAGNQPQHF	TGTGCCAGCAGAGGATGGACCGCCGGGAATCAGCCCCAGCATTTT
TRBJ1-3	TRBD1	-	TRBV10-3	CAIRTTGAGNTIYF	TGTGCCATCAGGACGACAGGGGCTGGAAACACCATATATTTT
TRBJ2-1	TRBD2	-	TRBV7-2	CASSFRSSGTSYNEQFF	TGTGCCAGCAGCTTTAGGTCTAGCGGGACGTCCTACAATGAGCAGTTCTTC
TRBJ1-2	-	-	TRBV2	CASSEAGGYGYTF	TGTGCCAGCAGTGAAGCAGGTGGATATGGCTACACCTTC
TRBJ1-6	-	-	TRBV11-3	CATKQSSSYNSPLHF	TGTGCCACAAAACAGTCGAGCTCCTATAATTCACCCCTCCACTTT